Each of the 20 T cell receptor beta chains below was sequenced from the same sample in a study of T-cell memory formation after mild COVID-19. TCRdb independently ran MiXCR on the 5' RACE reads; one entry per CDR3 protein. Among 300,000 to 350,000 distinct CDR3 sequences listed, roughly 13% were seen once. Sequencing was done on a sample of PBMCs or a T cell subset sorted from them (not recorded which). The receptor set was obtained from a young man who had mild COVID-19 (a few samples of this study predate the infection). Cell type and time point are not known.

The J gene is TRBJ2-1, the V gene TRBV29-1, with 8 bases identical to TRBD2. CDR3 length: 12 residues. V gave up 3 bases and J gave up 12 bases; unmatched junction bases: 7. Germline V lookup: CDR1 SQVTM, CDR2 ANQGSEA. The CDR3 region has the DNA TGCAGCGTTGAGGGAGCGGGAGCTGGGCAGTTCTTC. It translates to CSVEGAGAGQFF.

This chain connects TRBV4-1 to TRBJ2-2; 8 nucleotides agree with TRBD1. The CDR3 length is 17 residues. J was trimmed by 7 bases and V by 4 bases; bases with no gene match: 14. The V gene's germline CDR1 is MGHRA and CDR2 YSYEKL. This CDR3 reads CASSPGAGGARVGELFF. In DNA form, the CDR3 reads TGCGCCAGCAGCCCGGGGGCAGGGGGCGCACGTGTCGGGGAGCTGTTTTTT.

This clonotype was seen ten or more times. The chain has TRBV21-1 and TRBJ2-7; the table calls TRBD1, which could not be checked here. TRBV21-1 is a pseudogene locus. The CDR3 sequence is 16 residues long. CDR3 protein: CASSKRELDRTHEQYV. DNA of the CDR3: TGTGCCAGCAGCAAACGGGAATTGGACAGGACTCACGAGCAGTACGTC.

This clonotype was counted a few times. The chain couples TRBV20-1 to TRBJ2-1; D is undetermined. CDR3 size: 14 residues. Deletions cut 5 bases from V and 6 bases from J, with 17 bases between. Germline V gives CDR1 DFQATT, CDR2 SNEGSKA (reference sequence). The CDR3 region is CSAPTSWGGNEQFF. The CDR3 DNA is TGCAGTGCTCCCACCTCCTGGGGTGGCAATGAGCAGTTCTTC.

This clonotype was seen a handful of times. The chain has TRBV2 and TRBJ2-2; D not resolved. The CDR3 is 13 residues long. V lost 3 bases to trimming and J lost 5 bases, with 7 bases between them. Germline V CDR1 and CDR2: SNHLY, FYNNEI. CDR3 nucleotide sequence: TGTGCCAGCAGTGACGGGCCTACCGGGGAGCTGTTTTTT. It specifies CASSDGPTGELFF.

The chain employs TRBV3-1 and TRBJ1-2; 7 nucleotides line up with TRBD1. The CDR3 sequence is 15 residues long. Germline loops: CDR1 LGHDT, CDR2 YNNKEL (reference sequence). V lost 1 base and J lost 4; bases outside the gene matches: 6. As DNA, the CDR3 is TGTGCCAGCAGCCAAGGGGAGGGGGCTCTCTATGGCTACACCTTC. Its protein product is CASSQGEGALYGYTF.

The V gene is TRBV15, the J gene TRBJ2-7; D remains unclear. This CDR3 contains 13 residues. The germline gives CDR1 LNHNV, CDR2 YYDKDF (reference sequence). The germline V and J ends were trimmed by 4 bases and 7 bases, with 14 bases remaining between them. The CDR3 DNA is TGTGCCACCAGCATTGGGGTGCTTGGGGAGCAGTACGTC. This gives the protein CATSIGVLGEQYV.

The rearrangement links TRBV3-1 to TRBJ1-5; D is uncertain. The CDR3 extends over 14 amino acids. The germline V gene has CDR1 LGHDT and CDR2 YNNKEL (reference sequence). Trimming cost V 8 bases and J 4 bases, with 15 bases left between them. CDR3 DNA: TGTGCCAGCCGGGTCAGCCTAGGGAATCAGCCCCAGCATTTT. This gives the protein CASRVSLGNQPQHF.

The rearrangement joins TRBV3-1 to TRBJ2-5; D is unresolved. From germline, CDR1 is LGHDT and CDR2 YNNKEL (reference sequence). The CDR3 totals 12 residues. V was clipped by 3 bases and J by 7 bases, with 9 bases between them. For the CDR3, the DNA is TGTGCCAGCAGCCACGAGTCGAGGACCCAGTACTTC. Its protein is CASSHESRTQYF.

This clonotype appeared a few times. The chain recombines TRBV12-3 or TRBV12-4 with TRBJ1-5; a possible D gene is TRBD1 (5 bases). Trimming shortened V by 6 bases and J by 10 bases, and 16 bases separated the two germline ends. This CDR3 has 13 amino acids. CDR3 DNA sequence: TGTGCCAGCAGGAGACAGTCGGAGGGCCCCCAGCATTTT. This sequence encodes CASRRQSEGPQHF.

This clonotype was counted a few times. This sequence joins TRBV5-1 and TRBJ1-1; no clear D. The CDR3 is made up of 14 amino acids. Between the trimmed V and J ends, which lost 0 bases and 8 bases, there was a span of 14 bases. Germline loops: CDR1 SGHRS, CDR2 YFSETQ. The CDR3 is CASSLASSSREAFF. Here the CDR3 DNA reads TGCGCCAGCAGCTTGGCCAGCTCCTCGAGGGAAGCTTTCTTT.

This clonotype was seen a handful of times. The chain combines TRBV28 with TRBJ2-2, with a tentative D call TRBD2 (6 bases). The CDR3 extends over 16 amino acids. The germline V gene has CDR1 MDHEN and CDR2 SYDVKM. V shed 1 base and J shed 2 bases, with 11 bases lying between them. CDR3 DNA: TGTGCCAGCAGTTTATCGGGACTGGCAAACACCGGGGAGCTGTTTTTT. This sequence encodes CASSLSGLANTGELFF.

The chain recombines TRBV12-3 or TRBV12-4 with TRBJ1-2; tentatively, D is TRBD1 (5 bases). The CDR3 loop spans 13 amino acids. V lost 6 bases to trimming and J lost 4 bases, with 12 bases between them. As DNA, the CDR3 is TGTGCCAGCAGCCCCGACAGCCTCTATGGCTACACCTTC. Translation gives CASSPDSLYGYTF.

This chain connects TRBV5-1 to TRBJ2-2; no clear D. CDR3 size: 17 residues. Germline loops: CDR1 SGHRS, CDR2 YFSETQ. Trimming left V 3 bases short and J 4 bases short, with 19 bases between. CDR3 sequence: CASSSGEGRSGTGELFF. The CDR3 bases are TGCGCCAGCAGCTCCGGTGAAGGACGGTCGGGCACCGGGGAGCTGTTTTTT.

Here the CDR3 DNA reads TGCGCCAGCAGCTTGGTGGGCGGTGTTTCCTACGAGCAGTACTTC. This gives the protein CASSLVGGVSYEQYF. The V and J genes are TRBV5-1 and TRBJ2-7, with D unresolved. Germline CDR1 reads SGHRS; CDR2 reads YFSETQ. This CDR3 region has 15 residues. The V and J ends lost 0 bases and 1 base respectively, with 11 bases between them. The full variable domain, with the rest looked up from reference TRBV5-1 and TRBJ2-7, is KAGVTQTPRYLIKTRGQQVTLSCSPISGHRSVSWYQQTPGQGLQFLFEYFSETQRNKGNFPGRFSGRQFSNSRSEMNVSTLELGDSALYLCASSLVGGVSYEQYFGPGTRLTVT.

This clonotype was seen more than once but under ten times. The chain uses TRBV15 and TRBJ2-5; D not certain. Germline CDR1 reads LNHNV; CDR2 reads YYDKDF (reference sequence). V was clipped by 0 bases and J by 1 base, with 6 bases between them. This CDR3 spans 14 amino acids. Written as DNA, the CDR3 is TGTGCCACCAGCAGAGATTACACCCAAGAGACCCAGTACTTC. Its translation: CATSRDYTQETQYF.

There are a few counts of this clonotype. The V call is TRBV12-3 or TRBV12-4, the J call TRBJ2-5; no clear D gene. Trimming took 5 bases from V and 2 from J, leaving 6 bases between them. The CDR3 is 12 amino acids. The CDR3 protein is CASSQLQETQYF. The CDR3 nucleotides are TGTGCCAGCAGTCAACTACAAGAGACCCAGTACTTC.

The rearrangement links TRBV6-5 to TRBJ2-6; D gene unclear. V was pared by 2 bases and J by 0 bases, with 11 bases between. Germline V gene data show CDR1 as MNHEY and CDR2 as SVGAGI. The CDR3 covers 17 residues. The CDR3 loop is CASSYVVGYSGANVLTF. Here the CDR3 DNA reads TGTGCCAGCAGTTACGTAGTGGGGTACTCTGGGGCCAACGTCCTGACTTTC.

The chain recombines TRBV4-1 with TRBJ1-2, with D unclear. The CDR3 is 15 residues long. V shed 0 bases and J shed 0 bases, with 8 bases lying between them. Germline V CDR1 and CDR2: MGHRA, YSYEKL. In DNA, the CDR3 is TGCGCCAGCAGCCAAGATGTCCAGGCTAACTATGGCTACACCTTC. This sequence encodes CASSQDVQANYGYTF.

The J gene is TRBJ1-1, the V gene TRBV4-2, with 8 nucleotides matching TRBD1. With 3 bases clipped from V and 8 bases from J, the junction kept 17 bases outside the gene matches. Germline-derived CDR1 and CDR2 are LGHNA and YNFKEQ. CDR3 length: 17 amino acids. Here the CDR3 reads CASSQAAGTGSSYEAFF. As DNA, the CDR3 is TGTGCCAGCAGCCAGGCGGCAGGGACAGGCTCTTCGTACGAAGCTTTCTTT.